This T cell receptor beta chain was retrieved from a study of human T cells and chemical hapten exposure. Study results and caveats: There was no change with DPC sensitization in TCRs above 1 in 1000 frequency.

The V and J ends lost 5 bases and 7 bases respectively, with 17 bases between them. CDR1 is MNHEY and CDR2 is SMNVEV in the germline V gene (reference sequence). This CDR3 comprises 14 residues. This clonotype was observed at least ten times. The antigen remains undetermined. Library preparation tagged each individual cDNA molecule with a unique molecular identifier. Each CDR3 protein gets one entry after TCRdb re-called the RACE reads with MiXCR. Of 130,000 or so distinct CDR3 sequences listed, about 9.4% are singletons. Time point of the sample: healthy volunteer bleed at 2 weeks. The authors' total RNA extraction used unfractionated whole blood.

Sequencing input: whole blood. The source of this sequence is a male donor in good health. Some clones in this sample may be carry-over from other donors' samples. The gene calls are TRBV27 and TRBJ1-1; the D is unclear. DNA for the CDR3: TGTGCCAGCAGTGCTTGGGCAGATAAAAGTGAAGCTTTCTTT. It specifies CASSAWADKSEAFF.